The present T cell receptor beta chain was sequenced within a study of control samples from healthy donors and cancer patients. TCRdb keeps only in-frame clones here, not all; method: immunoSEQ multiplex PCR. The data show about 410,000 clones, with around 90% seen just once and around 6.5% held by the top ten. Trimming cost V 2 bases and J 6 bases; bases outside gene matches: 9. The CDR3 contains 16 residues. From germline, CDR1 is SGHAT and CDR2 FQDESV (reference sequence). The sample consisted of PBMCs. The V gene is TRBV11-1, the J gene TRBJ2-1; 8 positions agree with TRBD2. The TCR was taken from a man in his forties with head and neck cancer. CDR3 nucleotides: TGTGCCAGCAGCTTAAGGGCCAGCGGGAGTGGCAATGAGCAGTTCTTC. Amino acids: CASSLRASGSGNEQFF.